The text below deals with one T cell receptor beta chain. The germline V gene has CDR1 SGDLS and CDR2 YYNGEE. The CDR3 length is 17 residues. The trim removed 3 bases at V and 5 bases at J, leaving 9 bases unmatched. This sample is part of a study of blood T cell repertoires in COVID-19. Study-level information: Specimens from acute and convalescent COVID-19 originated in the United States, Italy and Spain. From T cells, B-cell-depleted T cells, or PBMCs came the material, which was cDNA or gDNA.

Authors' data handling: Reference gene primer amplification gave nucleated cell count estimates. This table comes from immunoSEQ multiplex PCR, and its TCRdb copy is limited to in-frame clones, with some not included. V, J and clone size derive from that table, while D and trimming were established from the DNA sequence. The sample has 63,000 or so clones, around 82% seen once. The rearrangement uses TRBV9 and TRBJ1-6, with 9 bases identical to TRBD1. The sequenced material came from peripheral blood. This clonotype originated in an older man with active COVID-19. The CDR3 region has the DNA TGTGCCAGCAGCGAACAATCCGGGACAGGGAATAATTCACCCCTCCACTTT. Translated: CASSEQSGTGNNSPLHF.